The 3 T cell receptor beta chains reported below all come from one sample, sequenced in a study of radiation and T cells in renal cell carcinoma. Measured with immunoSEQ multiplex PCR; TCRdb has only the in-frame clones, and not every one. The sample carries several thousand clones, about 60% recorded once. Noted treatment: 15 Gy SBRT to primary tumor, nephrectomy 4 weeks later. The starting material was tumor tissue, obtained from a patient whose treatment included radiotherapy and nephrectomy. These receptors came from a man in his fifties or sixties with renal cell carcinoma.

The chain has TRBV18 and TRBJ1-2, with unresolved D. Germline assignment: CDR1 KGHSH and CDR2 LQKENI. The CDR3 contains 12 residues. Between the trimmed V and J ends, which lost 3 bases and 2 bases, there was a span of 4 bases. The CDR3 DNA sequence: TGTGCCAGCTCACCGACAAACTATGGCTACACCTTC. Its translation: CASSPTNYGYTF.

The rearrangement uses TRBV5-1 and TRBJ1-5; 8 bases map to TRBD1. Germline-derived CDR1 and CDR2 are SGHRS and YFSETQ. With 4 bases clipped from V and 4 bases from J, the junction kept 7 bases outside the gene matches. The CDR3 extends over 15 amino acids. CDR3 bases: TGCGCCAGCAGCCTCTTTGGGGACAGGAATCAGCCCCAGCATTTT. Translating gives CASSLFGDRNQPQHF. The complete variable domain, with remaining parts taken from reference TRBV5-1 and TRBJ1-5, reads KAGVTQTPRYLIKTRGQQVTLSCSPISGHRSVSWYQQTPGQGLQFLFEYFSETQRNKGNFPGRFSGRQFSNSRSEMNVSTLELGDSALYLCASSLFGDRNQPQHFGDGTRLSIL.

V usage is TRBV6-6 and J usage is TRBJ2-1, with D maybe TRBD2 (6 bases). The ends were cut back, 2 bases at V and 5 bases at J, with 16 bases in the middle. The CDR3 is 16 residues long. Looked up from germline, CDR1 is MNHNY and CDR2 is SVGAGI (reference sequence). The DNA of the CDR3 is TGTGCCAGCAGTTACGGGGGACTGGGCTGGGACAATGAGCAGTTCTTC. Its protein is CASSYGGLGWDNEQFF.